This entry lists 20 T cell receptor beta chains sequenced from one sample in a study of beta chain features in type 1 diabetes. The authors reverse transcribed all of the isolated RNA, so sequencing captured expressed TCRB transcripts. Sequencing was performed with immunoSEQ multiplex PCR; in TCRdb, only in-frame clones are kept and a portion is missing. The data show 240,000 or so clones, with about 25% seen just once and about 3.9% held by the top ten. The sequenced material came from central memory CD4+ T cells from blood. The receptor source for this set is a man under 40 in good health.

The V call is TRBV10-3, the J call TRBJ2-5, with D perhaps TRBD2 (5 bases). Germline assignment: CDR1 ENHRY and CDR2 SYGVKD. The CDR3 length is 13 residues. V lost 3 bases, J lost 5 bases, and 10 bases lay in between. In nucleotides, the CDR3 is TGTGCCATCAGTGAACGGGGTTCCGAGACCCAGTACTTC. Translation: CAISERGSETQYF.

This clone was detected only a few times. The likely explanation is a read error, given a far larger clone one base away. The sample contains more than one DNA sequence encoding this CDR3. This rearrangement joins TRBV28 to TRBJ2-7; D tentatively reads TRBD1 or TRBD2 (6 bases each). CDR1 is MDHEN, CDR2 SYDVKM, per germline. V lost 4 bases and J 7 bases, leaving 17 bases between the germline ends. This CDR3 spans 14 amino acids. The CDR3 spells CASSSRGQGREQYF. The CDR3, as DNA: TGTGCCAGCAGTTCTCGTGGCCAGGGGAGGGAGCAGTACTTC.

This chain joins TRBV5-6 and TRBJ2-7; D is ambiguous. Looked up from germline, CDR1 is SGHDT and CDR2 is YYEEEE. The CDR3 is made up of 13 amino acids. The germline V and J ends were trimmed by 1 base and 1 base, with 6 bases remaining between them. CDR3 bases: TGTGCCAGCAGCTTGTACTTTTCCTACGAGCAGTACTTC. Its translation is CASSLYFSYEQYF.

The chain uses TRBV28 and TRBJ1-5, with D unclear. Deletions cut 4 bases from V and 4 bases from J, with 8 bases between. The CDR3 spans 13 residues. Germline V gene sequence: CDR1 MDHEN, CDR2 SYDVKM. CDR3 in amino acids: CASSSPDNQPQHF. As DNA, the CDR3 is TGTGCCAGCAGTTCCCCCGATAATCAGCCCCAGCATTTT.

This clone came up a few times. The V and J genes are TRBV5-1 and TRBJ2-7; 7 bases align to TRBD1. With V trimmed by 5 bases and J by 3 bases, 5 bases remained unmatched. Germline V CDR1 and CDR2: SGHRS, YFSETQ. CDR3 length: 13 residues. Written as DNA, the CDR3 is TGCGCCAGCAGTCGGGACAGTTTCTACGAGCAGTACTTC. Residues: CASSRDSFYEQYF. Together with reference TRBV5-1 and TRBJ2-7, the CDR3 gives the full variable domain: KAGVTQTPRYLIKTRGQQVTLSCSPISGHRSVSWYQQTPGQGLQFLFEYFSETQRNKGNFPGRFSGRQFSNSRSEMNVSTLELGDSALYLCASSRDSFYEQYFGPGTRLTVT.

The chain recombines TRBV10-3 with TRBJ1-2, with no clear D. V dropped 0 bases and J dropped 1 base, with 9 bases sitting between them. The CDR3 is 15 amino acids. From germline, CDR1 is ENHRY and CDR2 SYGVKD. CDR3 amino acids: CAISESPGYNYGYTF. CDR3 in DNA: TGTGCCATCAGTGAGTCGCCGGGGTATAACTATGGCTACACCTTC.

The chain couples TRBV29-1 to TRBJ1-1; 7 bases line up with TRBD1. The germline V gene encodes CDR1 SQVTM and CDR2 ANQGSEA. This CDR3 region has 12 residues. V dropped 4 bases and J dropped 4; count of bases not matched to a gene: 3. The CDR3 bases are TGCAGCGTTGTACAGGGGAGCACTGAAGCTTTCTTT. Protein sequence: CSVVQGSTEAFF.

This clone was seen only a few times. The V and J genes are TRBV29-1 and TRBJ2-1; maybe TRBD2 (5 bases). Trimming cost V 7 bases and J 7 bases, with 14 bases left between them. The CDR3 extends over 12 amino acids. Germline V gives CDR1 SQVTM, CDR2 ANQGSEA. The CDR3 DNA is TGCAGCGCCCAGCTACTAGGTAATGAGCAGTTCTTC. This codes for CSAQLLGNEQFF.

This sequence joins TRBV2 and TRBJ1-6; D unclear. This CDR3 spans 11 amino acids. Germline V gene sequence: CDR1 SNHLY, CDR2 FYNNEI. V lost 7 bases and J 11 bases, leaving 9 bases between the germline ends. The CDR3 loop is CASTLGAPLHF. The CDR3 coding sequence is TGTGCCAGCACCCTCGGGGCACCCCTCCACTTT. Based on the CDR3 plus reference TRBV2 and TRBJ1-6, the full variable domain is EPEVTQTPSHQVTQMGQEVILRCVPISNHLYFYWYRQILGQKVEFLVSFYNNEISEKSEIFDDQFSVERPDGSNFTLKIRSTKLEDSAMYFCASTLGAPLHFGNGTRLTVT.

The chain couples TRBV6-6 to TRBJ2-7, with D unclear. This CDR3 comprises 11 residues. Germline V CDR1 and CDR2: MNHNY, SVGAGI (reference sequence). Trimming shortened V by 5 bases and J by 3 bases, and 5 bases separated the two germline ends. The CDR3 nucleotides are TGTGCCAGCAGTCTTCGCTACGAGCAGTACTTC. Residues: CASSLRYEQYF.

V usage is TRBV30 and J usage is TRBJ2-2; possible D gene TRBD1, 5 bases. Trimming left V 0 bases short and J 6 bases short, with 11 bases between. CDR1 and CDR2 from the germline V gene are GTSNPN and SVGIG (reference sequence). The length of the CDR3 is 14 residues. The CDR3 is CAWSVIGVAGELFF. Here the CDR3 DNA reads TGTGCCTGGAGTGTAATAGGGGTGGCCGGGGAGCTGTTTTTT.

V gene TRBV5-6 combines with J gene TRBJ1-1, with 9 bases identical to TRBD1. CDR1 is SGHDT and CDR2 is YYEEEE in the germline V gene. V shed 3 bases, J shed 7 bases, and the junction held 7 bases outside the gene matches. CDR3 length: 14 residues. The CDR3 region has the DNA TGTGCCAGCAGCTCTGGACAGGGGAAAGGTGAAGCTTTCTTT. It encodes CASSSGQGKGEAFF.

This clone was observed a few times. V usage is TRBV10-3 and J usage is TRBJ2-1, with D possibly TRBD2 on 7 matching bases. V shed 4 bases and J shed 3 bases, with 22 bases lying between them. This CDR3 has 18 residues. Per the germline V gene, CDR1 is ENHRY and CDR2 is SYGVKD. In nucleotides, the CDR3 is TGTGCCATCAGTGGGGGGGGCTACCCGAGAGGAGTCTACAATGAGCAGTTCTTC. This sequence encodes CAISGGGYPRGVYNEQFF.

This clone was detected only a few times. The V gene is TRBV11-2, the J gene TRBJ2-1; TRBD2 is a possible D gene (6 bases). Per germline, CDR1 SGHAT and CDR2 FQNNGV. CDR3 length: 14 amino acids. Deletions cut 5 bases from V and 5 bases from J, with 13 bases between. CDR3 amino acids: CASSPMRGHNEQFF. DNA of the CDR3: TGTGCCAGCAGCCCGATGCGGGGCCACAATGAGCAGTTCTTC. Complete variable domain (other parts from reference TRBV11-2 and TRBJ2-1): EAGVAQSPRYKIIEKRQSVAFWCNPISGHATLYWYQQILGQGPKLLIQFQNNGVVDDSQLPKDRFSAERLKGVDSTLKIQPAKLEDSAVYLCASSPMRGHNEQFFGPGTRLTVL.

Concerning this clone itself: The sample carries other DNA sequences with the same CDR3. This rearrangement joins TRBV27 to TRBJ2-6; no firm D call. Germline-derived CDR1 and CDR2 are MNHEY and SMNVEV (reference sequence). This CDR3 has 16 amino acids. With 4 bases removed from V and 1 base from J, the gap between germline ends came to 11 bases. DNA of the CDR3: TGTGCCAGCAGTTCCTGGGGTAGGTCTGGGGCCAACGTCCTGACTTTC. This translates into CASSSWGRSGANVLTF.

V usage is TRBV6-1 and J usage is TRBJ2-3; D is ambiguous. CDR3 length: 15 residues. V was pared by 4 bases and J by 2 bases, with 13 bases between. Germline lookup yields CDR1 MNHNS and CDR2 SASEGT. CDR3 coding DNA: TGTGCCAGCAGTGTCGAGAAAGCCAACACAGATACGCAGTATTTT. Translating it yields CASSVEKANTDTQYF.

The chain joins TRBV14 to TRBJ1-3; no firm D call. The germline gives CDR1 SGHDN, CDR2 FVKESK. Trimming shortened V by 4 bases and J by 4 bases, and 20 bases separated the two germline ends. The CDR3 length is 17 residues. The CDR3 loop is CASSRGLRPTAGNTIYF. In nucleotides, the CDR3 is TGTGCCAGCAGCCGAGGACTCCGCCCCACCGCGGGAAACACCATATATTTT.

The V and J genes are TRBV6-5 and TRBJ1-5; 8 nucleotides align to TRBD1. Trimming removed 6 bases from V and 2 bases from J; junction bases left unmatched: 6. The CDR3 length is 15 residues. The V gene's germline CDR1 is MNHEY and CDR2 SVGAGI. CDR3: CASSRGTGGNQPQHF. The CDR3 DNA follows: TGTGCCAGCAGCAGAGGGACAGGTGGCAATCAGCCCCAGCATTTT.

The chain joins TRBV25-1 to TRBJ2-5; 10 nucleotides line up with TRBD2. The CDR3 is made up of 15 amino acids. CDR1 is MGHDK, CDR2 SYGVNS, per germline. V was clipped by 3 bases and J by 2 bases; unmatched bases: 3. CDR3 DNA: TGTGCCAGCAGTGACGCAGCGGGAGGGCAAGAGACCCAGTACTTC. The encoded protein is CASSDAAGGQETQYF.

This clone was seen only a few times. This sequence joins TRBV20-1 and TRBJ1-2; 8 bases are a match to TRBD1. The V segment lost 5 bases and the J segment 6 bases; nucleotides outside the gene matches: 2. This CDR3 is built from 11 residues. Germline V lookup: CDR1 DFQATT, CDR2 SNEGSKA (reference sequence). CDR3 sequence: CSAWGQDGYTF. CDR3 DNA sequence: TGCAGTGCTTGGGGACAGGATGGCTACACCTTC.